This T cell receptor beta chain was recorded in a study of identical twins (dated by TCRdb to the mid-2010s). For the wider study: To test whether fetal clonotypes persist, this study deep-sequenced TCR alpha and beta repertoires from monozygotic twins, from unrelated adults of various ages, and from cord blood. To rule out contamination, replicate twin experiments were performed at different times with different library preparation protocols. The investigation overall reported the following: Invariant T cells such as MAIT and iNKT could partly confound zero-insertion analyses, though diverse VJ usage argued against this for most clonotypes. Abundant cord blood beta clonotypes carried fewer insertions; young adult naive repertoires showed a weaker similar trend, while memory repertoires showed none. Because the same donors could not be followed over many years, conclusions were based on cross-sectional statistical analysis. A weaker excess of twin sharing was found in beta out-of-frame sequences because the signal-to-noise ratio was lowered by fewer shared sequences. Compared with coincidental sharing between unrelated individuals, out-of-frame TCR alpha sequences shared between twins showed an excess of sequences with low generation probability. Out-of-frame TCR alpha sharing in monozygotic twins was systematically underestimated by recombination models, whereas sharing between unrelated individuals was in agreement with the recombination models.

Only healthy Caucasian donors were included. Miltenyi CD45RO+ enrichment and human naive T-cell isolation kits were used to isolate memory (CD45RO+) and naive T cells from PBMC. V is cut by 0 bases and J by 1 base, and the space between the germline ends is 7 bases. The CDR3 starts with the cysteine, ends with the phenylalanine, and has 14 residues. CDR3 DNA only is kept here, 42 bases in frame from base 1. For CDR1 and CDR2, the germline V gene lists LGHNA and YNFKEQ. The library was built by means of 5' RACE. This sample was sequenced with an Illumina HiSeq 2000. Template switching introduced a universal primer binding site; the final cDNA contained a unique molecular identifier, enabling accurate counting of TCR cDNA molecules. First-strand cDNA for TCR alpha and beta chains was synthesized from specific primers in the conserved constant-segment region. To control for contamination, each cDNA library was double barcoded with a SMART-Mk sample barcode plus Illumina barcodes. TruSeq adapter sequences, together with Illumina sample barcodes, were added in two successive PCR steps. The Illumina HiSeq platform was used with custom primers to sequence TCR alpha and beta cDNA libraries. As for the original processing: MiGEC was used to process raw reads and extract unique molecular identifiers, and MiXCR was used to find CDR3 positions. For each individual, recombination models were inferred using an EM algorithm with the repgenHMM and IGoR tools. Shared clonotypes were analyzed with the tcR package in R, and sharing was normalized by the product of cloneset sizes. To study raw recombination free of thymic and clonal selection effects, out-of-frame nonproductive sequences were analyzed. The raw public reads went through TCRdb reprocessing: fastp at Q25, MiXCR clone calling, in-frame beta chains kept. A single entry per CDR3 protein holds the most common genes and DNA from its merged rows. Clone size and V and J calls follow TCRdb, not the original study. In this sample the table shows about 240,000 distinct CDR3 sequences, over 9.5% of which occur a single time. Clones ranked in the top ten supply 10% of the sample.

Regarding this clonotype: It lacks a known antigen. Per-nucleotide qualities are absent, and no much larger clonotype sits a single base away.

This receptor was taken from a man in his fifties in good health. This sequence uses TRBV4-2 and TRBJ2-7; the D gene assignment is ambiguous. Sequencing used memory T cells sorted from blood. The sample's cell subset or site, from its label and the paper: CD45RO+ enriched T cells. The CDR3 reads CASSQDDSSYEQYF. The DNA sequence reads TGTGCCAGCAGCCAAGATGACTCGTCCTACGAGCAGTACTTC.